The 13 T cell receptor beta chains below all came from one sample that was sequenced in a study of cytomegalovirus exposure and HLA in healthy donors. PCR was performed using 60 Vbeta and 13 Jbeta primers. Sequenced by immunoSEQ multiplex PCR; TCRdb stores in-frame clones only, minus some. The data contain 150,000 to 200,000 clones, less than 80% of them singletons. Sequencing was performed on PBMCs. The receptors come from a man between 35 and 55 years old in good health and CMV-seronegative.

CDR3 protein: CASSQRTGGENEQYF. The CDR3 DNA reads as TGCGCCAGCAGCCAACGGACAGGGGGAGAAAACGAGCAGTACTTC. The J gene is TRBJ2-7, the V gene TRBV5-1; TRBD1 matches 10 bases. V shed 4 bases and J 5 bases; nucleotides not matched to a gene: 9. This CDR3 has 15 amino acids. The germline V gene encodes CDR1 SGHRS and CDR2 YFSETQ.

Of note for this clone: Sequence at one end of the junction differs from germline and may be a read error. This chain links TRBV7-9 with TRBJ1-3; 10 bases map to TRBD1. The CDR3 sequence is 14 residues long. From germline, CDR1 is SEHNR and CDR2 FQNEAQ (reference sequence). DNA of the CDR3: TGTTCCAGCAGCCGACAGGGGGCTAGAAACACCATATATTTT. This gives the protein CSSSRQGARNTIYF.

This clone showed up just a few times. At one of its ends the junction is not consistent with the germline gene, which may arise from a read error. In nucleotides, the CDR3 is TGCGCCAGAAGCTCGACAGGGGCCCTAATTGGGGAGACCCAGTACTTC. Amino acid sequence: CARSSTGALIGETQYF. V is TRBV5-1 and J is TRBJ2-5; 8 positions agree with TRBD1. Germline loops: CDR1 SGHRS, CDR2 YFSETQ. The CDR3 contains 16 residues.

The chain uses TRBV7-9 and TRBJ1-1, with D possibly matching TRBD1 (6 bases). From germline, CDR1 is SEHNR and CDR2 FQNEAQ (reference sequence). The CDR3 has 15 residues. V dropped 3 bases and J dropped 1 base, with 12 bases sitting between them. The CDR3 spells CASSFTQGPNTEAFF. The CDR3 bases are TGTGCCAGCAGCTTTACCCAGGGGCCGAACACTGAAGCTTTCTTT.

The CDR3 DNA follows: TGTGCCAGCAGCTTTCTTAGTGACGGGGAGCTGTTTTTT. Translation: CASSFLSDGELFF. The chain uses TRBV7-6 and TRBJ2-2; D is unresolved. In germline, CDR1 is SGHVS, CDR2 FNYEAQ. V lost 3 bases and J 7 bases, leaving 9 bases between the germline ends. This CDR3 comprises 13 residues.

The gene calls are TRBV27 and TRBJ2-1; D uncertain. The germline gives CDR1 MNHEY, CDR2 SMNVEV (reference sequence). Trimming pared 2 bases from V and 4 bases from J, leaving 9 bases between. The CDR3 consists of 14 residues. Here the CDR3 reads CASSLERSYNEQFF. The CDR3 DNA sequence: TGTGCCAGCAGTTTAGAGAGGTCTTACAATGAGCAGTTCTTC.

The CDR3 DNA follows: TGTGCCACCAGCAGGGACTATCCCTACGAGCAGTACTTC. Protein: CATSRDYPYEQYF. V usage is TRBV15 and J usage is TRBJ2-7; weak D call: TRBD2 (6 bases). Germline CDR1 LNHNV, CDR2 YYDKDF (reference sequence). This CDR3 is built from 13 residues. The V end was cut by 3 bases, the J end by 2 bases, with 8 bases between.

V and J are TRBV6-5 and TRBJ2-3; a weak D match, TRBD2 (6 bases). Trimming left V 8 bases short and J 6 bases short, with 12 bases between. This CDR3 is built from 12 residues. Germline loops: CDR1 MNHEY, CDR2 SVGAGI. The CDR3 protein is CASRGMRDTQYF. Written as DNA, the CDR3 is TGTGCCAGCCGGGGGATGCGGGATACGCAGTATTTT.

This clone was seen only once. The chain couples TRBV6-5 to TRBJ1-1, with TRBD1 as a possible D gene (5 bases). Germline-derived CDR1 and CDR2 are MNHEY and SVGAGI. The CDR3 is 15 amino acids. Trimming stripped 0 bases from V and 0 bases from J, with 8 bases between. CDR3 sequence (DNA): TGTGCCAGCAGTTACTCGGGGGGGTTGAACACTGAAGCTTTCTTT. This translates into CASSYSGGLNTEAFF.

This chain joins TRBV11-2 and TRBJ1-5; D is perhaps TRBD1 (5 bases). The CDR3 contains 14 residues. Trimming took 5 bases from V and 6 from J, leaving 14 bases between them. Per germline, CDR1 SGHAT and CDR2 FQNNGV. CDR3: CASSTSGGGQPQHF. Here the CDR3 DNA reads TGTGCCAGCAGCACGTCCGGGGGGGGTCAGCCCCAGCATTTT.

The chain links TRBV6-6 to TRBJ1-6; 7 nucleotides line up with TRBD1. The CDR3 consists of 14 residues. V was clipped by 5 bases and J by 9 bases; unmatched bases: 7. Germline V gene data show CDR1 as MNHNY and CDR2 as SVGAGI (reference sequence). CDR3 sequence reads: CASSKPGQLSPLHF. The CDR3 DNA follows: TGTGCCAGCAGTAAACCGGGACAGCTTTCACCCCTCCACTTT.

The chain has TRBV11-2 and TRBJ2-1; no reliable D call. The CDR3 totals 12 residues. V lost 3 bases, J lost 9 bases, and 9 bases lay in between. The germline V gene encodes CDR1 SGHAT and CDR2 FQNNGV. The CDR3 DNA reads TGTGCCAGCAGCTTGAGATCTAGTGAGCAGTTCTTC. Amino acids: CASSLRSSEQFF.

The chain uses TRBV5-6 and TRBJ1-3, with 11 positions matching TRBD1. The ends lost 2 bases at V and 2 bases at J; junction bases unmatched: 9. The CDR3 totals 18 residues. Germline V gene data show CDR1 as SGHDT and CDR2 as YYEEEE. Here the CDR3 DNA reads TGTGCCAGCAGCTTCCCCCGGGACAGGGGGTTAACTGGAAACACCATATATTTT. This translates into CASSFPRDRGLTGNTIYF.